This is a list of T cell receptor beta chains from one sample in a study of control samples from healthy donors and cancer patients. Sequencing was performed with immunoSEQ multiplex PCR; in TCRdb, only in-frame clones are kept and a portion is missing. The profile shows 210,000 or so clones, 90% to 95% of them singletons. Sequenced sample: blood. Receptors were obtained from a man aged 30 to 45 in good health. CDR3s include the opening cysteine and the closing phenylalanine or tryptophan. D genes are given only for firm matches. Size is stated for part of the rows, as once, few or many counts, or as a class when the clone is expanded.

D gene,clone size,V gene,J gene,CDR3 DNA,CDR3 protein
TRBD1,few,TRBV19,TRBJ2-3,TGTGCCAGTAGGACCACAGGGGCAGATACGCAGTATTTT,CASRTTGADTQYF
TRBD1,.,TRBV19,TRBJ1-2,TGTGCCAGTAGTCAATACTCGACAGGGGGCCGTGGCTACACCTTC,CASSQYSTGGRGYTF
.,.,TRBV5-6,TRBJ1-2,TGTGCCAGCAGCTTGATAGGACACCAAAACTCTGGCTACACCTTC,CASSLIGHQNSGYTF
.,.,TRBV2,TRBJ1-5,TGTGCCAGCGAGGGACAAAGTAGCAATCAGCCCCAGCATTTT,CASEGQSSNQPQHF
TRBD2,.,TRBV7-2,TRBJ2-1,TGTGCCAGCAGTAGCGGGGGGTCCCCATTTGAGCAGTTCTTC,CASSSGGSPFEQFF
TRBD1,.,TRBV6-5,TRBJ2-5,TGTGCCAGCAAGAGGACAGGGGGCAGGGAGACCCAGTACTTC,CASKRTGGRETQYF
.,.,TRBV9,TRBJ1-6,TGTGCCAGCAGCGTGGCCGGAGTCGGGGGCTCCTATAATTCACCCCTCCACTTT,CASSVAGVGGSYNSPLHF
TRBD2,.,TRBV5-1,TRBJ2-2,TGCGCCAGCAGCTTGGAAAGTGGACTAGCGGGCCTCGCGAACACCGGGGAGCTGTTTTTT,CASSLESGLAGLANTGELFF
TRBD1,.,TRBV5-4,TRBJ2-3,TGTGCCAGCAGCCCCGGGACAGGGTCCCAGTATTTT,CASSPGTGSQYF
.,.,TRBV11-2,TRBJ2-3,TGTGCCAGCAGCTCCAGACTAGACCAAACCACAGATACGCAGTATTTT,CASSSRLDQTTDTQYF
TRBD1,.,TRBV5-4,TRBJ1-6,TGTGCCACCAAGGGGGCAGGGGGTGGATCACCCCTCCACTTT,CATKGAGGGSPLHF
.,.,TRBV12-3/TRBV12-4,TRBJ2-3,TGTGCCAGCAGTATAGGGAACACAGATACGCAGTATTTT,CASSIGNTDTQYF
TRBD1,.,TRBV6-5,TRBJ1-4,TGTGCCAGCAGTCCAGGACAGGGGACTGAAAAACTGTTTTTT,CASSPGQGTEKLFF
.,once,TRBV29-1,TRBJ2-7,TGCAGCGTTGCGGAGGAAGTAGGGAGGTACGAGCAGTACTTC,CSVAEEVGRYEQYF
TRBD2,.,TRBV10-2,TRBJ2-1,TGCGCCAGCAGCCAACTAGCGGGGGTGAATGAGCAGTTCTTC,CASSQLAGVNEQFF
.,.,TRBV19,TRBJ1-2,TGTGCCAGTAGTATTCTCTCGGGAGTTAGGAGCGGCTACACCTTC,CASSILSGVRSGYTF
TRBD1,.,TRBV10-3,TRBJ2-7,TGTGCCATCAGTGACGGACAGGGCTACGAGCAGTACTTC,CAISDGQGYEQYF
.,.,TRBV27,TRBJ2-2,TGTGCCAGCAGTTTCCAGCTTACTCCCACCGGGGAGCTGTTTTTT,CASSFQLTPTGELFF
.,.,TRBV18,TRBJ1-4,TGTGCCAGCTCACCAATCCAGGGTGAAAAACTGTTTTTT,CASSPIQGEKLFF
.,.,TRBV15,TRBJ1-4,TGTGCCACCAGCTACCTCACGTATGAAAAACTGTTTTTT,CATSYLTYEKLFF
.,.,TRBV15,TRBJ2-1,TGTGCCACCAGGAGGGCCTACGCGACCCACAATGAGCAGTTCTTC,CATRRAYATHNEQFF
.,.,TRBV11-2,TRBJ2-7,TGTGCCAGCAGCTTAAGTCGAGTACAGACCTACGAGCAGTACTTC,CASSLSRVQTYEQYF
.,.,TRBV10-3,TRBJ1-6,TGTGCCATCACCGTGGGTGGTAATTCACCCCTCCACTTT,CAITVGGNSPLHF
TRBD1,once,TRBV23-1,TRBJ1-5,TGCGCCAGCAGTCAGCCGGACAGGGGAAGGGGCAATCAGCCCCAGCATTTT,CASSQPDRGRGNQPQHF
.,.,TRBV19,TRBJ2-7,TGTGCCAGTAGTATAATTTTTGGCGGAGGAGGCTACGAGCAGTACTTC,CASSIIFGGGGYEQYF
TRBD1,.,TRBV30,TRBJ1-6,TGTGCCTGGAGTCCGATAACAGGGGGAGGCTCACCCCTCCACTTT,CAWSPITGGGSPLHF
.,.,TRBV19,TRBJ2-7,TGTGCCAGTAGTATAGTTCTACAGCCCTACGAGCAGTACTTC,CASSIVLQPYEQYF
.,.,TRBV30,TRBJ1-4,TGTGCCTATGAGGCCTCTCCGGGCGGTGAAAAACTGTTTTTT,CAYEASPGGEKLFF
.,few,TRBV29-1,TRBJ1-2,TGCAGCGTTGTGGCAGCCACTAACTATGGCTACACCTTC,CSVVAATNYGYTF
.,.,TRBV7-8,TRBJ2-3,TGTGCCAGCAGCTTGAGGGACACCCGGGGCGGGGATACGCAGTATTTT,CASSLRDTRGGDTQYF
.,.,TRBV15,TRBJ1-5,TGTGCCACCAGCAGACTAGCCCCCCCTTATAGCAATCAGCCCCAGCATTTT,CATSRLAPPYSNQPQHF